This T cell receptor (beta chain) is drawn from a study of blood T cell repertoires in COVID-19. On the study more broadly: The origin of the acute and convalescent COVID-19 samples was the United States, Italy and Spain. PBMCs, B-cell-depleted T cells, or T cells were the source of the cDNA or gDNA that made up the material.

Original methodology: How many nucleated cells were present was estimated from reference gene primer amplification. Produced via immunoSEQ multiplex PCR; TCRdb's table is partial and in-frame only. That table gives V, J and clone size, and the DNA gave D and trimming. The data show about 210,000 clones, around 80% seen once. The clonotype originates from a man between 45 and 60 years old with active or convalescent COVID-19. The sequenced sample consisted of peripheral blood.

CDR3 sequence: CASSSSDQAALQETQYF. The CDR3 nucleotides are TGTGCCAGCAGCTCTTCCGACCAAGCGGCTCTCCAAGAGACCCAGTACTTC. The chain carries TRBV7-2 and TRBJ2-5; D might be TRBD2 (5 bases). Trimming shortened V by 4 bases and J by 1 base, and 19 bases separated the two germline ends. The CDR3 runs 17 residues. Germline-derived CDR1 and CDR2 are SGHTA and FQGNSA.